The source of this T cell receptor beta chain is a study of Ad26.COV2.S vaccination and SARS-CoV-2 variants. Findings of the study overall: Researchers cautioned that TCR breadth and depth analyses may have underestimated total T cell responses.

Only a few counts were recorded for this clone. Its specificity is not known. Some clones are missing from TCRdb's copy, which holds only in-frame ones; the method was immunoSEQ multiplex PCR. The repertoire holds 300,000 to 450,000 clones, with roughly nine tenths as singletons. Germline V gene lookup returns CDR1 SGHDT and CDR2 YYEEEE. After removal of 3 bases from V and 6 bases from J, the junction contained 7 bases not matched to a gene. This CDR3 is 15 amino acids long. The receptor was derived from a human donor who had recovered from COVID-19. The rearrangement joins TRBV5-6 to TRBJ1-1; TRBD1 matches 11 bases. The sample in question was peripheral blood, obtained after recovery from COVID-19. The CDR3 region has the DNA TGTGCCAGCAGCTCAACGGGACAGGGGGAAGCTGAAGCTTTCTTT. Encoded protein: CASSSTGQGEAEAFF.